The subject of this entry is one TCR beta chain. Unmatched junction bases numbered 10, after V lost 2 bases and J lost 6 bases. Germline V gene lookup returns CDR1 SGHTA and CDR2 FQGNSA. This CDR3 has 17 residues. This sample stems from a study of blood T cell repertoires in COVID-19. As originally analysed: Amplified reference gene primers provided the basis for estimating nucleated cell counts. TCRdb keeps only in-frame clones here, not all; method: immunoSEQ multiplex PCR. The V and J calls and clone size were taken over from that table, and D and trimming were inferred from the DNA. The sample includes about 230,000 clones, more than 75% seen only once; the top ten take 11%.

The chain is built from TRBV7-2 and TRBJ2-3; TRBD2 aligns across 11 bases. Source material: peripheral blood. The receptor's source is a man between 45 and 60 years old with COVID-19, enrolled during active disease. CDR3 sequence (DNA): TGTGCCAGCAGCTTAAGTACTACTAGCGGGAGTAGGGATACGCAGTATTTT. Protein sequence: CASSLSTTSGSRDTQYF.